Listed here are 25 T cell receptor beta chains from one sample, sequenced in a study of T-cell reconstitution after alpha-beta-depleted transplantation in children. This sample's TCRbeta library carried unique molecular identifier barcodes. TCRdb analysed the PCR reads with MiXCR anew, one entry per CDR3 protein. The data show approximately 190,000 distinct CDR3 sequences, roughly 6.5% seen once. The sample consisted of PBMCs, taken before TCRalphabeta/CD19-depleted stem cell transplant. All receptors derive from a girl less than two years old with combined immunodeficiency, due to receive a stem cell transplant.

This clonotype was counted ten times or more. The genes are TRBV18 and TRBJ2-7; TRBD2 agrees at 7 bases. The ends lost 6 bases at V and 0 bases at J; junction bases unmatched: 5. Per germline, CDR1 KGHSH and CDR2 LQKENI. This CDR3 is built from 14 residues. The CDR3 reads CASSLGGDSYEQYF. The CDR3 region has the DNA TGTGCCAGCTCCTTGGGGGGGGACTCCTACGAGCAGTACTTC.

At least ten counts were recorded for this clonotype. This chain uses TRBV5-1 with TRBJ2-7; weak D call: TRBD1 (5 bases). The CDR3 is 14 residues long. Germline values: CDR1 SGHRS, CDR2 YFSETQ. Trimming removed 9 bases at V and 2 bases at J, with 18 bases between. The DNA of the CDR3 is TGCGCCACCCACTCTACAGGAGCTCCCTACGAGCAGTACTTC. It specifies CATHSTGAPYEQYF.

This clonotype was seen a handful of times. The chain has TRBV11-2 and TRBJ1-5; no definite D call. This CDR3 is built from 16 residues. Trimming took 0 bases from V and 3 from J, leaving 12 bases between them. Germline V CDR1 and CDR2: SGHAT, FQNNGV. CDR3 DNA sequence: TGTGCCAGCAGCTTAGAAGGCCAGGCGCACAATCAGCCCCAGCATTTT. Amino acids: CASSLEGQAHNQPQHF.

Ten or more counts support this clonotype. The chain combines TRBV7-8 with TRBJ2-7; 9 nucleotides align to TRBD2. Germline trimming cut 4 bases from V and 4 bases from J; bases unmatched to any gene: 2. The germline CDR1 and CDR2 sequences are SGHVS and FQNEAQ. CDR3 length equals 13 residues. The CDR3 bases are TGTGCCAGCAGCTGGACTAGCGCTTACGAGCAGTACTTC. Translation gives CASSWTSAYEQYF.

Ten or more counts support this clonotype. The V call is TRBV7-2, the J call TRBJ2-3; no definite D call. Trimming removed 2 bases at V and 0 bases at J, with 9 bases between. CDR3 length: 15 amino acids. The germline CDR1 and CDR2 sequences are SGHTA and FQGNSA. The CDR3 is CASSLLPESTDTQYF. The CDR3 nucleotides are TGTGCCAGCAGCTTACTTCCAGAGAGCACAGATACGCAGTATTTT.

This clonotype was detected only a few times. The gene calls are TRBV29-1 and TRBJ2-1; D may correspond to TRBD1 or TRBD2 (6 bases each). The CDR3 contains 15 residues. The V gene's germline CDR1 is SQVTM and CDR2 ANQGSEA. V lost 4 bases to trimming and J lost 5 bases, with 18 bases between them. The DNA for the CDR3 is TGCAGCGTTGCACGCGGGCTCGGGGGCAACAATGAGCAGTTCTTC. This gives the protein CSVARGLGGNNEQFF.

CDR3 in amino acids: CAFCLNLAGGLKPAYEQYF. The CDR3 DNA is TGTGCCTTCTGTTTAAATCTAGCGGGAGGGCTTAAACCGGCCTACGAGCAGTACTTC. The chain combines TRBV3-1 with TRBJ2-7, with 12 bases matching TRBD2. In germline, CDR1 is LGHDT, CDR2 YNNKEL (reference sequence). Trimming at V came to 11 bases and at J to 2 bases, leaving 22 bases not matched to a gene. The CDR3 spans 19 residues.

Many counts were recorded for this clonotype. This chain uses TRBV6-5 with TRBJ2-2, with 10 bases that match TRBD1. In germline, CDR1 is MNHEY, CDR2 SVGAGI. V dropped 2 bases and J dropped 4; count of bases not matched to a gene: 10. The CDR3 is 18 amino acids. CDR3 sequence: CASSYAGQGGSSTGELFF. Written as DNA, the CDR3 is TGTGCCAGCAGTTACGCCGGACAGGGGGGCTCGAGCACCGGGGAGCTGTTTTTT.

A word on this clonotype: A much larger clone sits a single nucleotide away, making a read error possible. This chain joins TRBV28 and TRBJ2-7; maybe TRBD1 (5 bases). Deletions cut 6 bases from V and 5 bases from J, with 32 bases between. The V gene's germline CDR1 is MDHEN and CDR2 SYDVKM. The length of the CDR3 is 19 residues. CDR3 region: CASRETNSDRGGVPNEQYF. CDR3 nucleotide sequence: TGTGCCAGCAGAGAGACCAATTCCGATAGGGGCGGAGTTCCCAACGAGCAGTACTTC.

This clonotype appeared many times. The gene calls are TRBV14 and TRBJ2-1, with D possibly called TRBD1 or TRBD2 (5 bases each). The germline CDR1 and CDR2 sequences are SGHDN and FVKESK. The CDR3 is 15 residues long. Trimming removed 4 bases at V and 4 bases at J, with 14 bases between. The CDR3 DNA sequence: TGTGCCAGCAGCCCCGGATCGGGGCTGTACAATGAGCAGTTCTTC. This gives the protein CASSPGSGLYNEQFF.

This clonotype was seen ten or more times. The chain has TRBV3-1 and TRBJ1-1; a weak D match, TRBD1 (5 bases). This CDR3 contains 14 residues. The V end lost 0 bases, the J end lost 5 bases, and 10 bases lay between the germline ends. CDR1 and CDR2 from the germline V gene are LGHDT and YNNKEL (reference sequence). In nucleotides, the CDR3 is TGTGCCAGCAGCCAAGAGATGGGGCTTACTGAAGCTTTCTTT. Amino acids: CASSQEMGLTEAFF. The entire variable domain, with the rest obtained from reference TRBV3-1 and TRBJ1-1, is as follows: DTAVSQTPKYLVTQMGNDKSIKCEQNLGHDTMYWYKQDSKKFLKIMFSYNNKELIINETVPNRFSPKSPDKAHLNLHINSLELGDSAVYFCASSQEMGLTEAFFGQGTRLTVV.

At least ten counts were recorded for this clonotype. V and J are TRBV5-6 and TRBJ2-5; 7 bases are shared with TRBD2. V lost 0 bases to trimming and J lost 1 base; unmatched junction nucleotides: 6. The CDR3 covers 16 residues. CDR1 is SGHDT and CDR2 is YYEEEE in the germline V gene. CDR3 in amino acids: CASSLVSGALQETQYF. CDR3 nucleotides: TGTGCCAGCAGCTTGGTAAGCGGGGCACTCCAAGAGACCCAGTACTTC.

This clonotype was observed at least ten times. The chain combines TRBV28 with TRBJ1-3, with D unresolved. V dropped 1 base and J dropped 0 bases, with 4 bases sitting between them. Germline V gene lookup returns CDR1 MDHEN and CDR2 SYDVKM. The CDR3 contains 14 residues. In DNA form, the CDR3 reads TGTGCCAGCAGTTTATCATCCTCTGGAAACACCATATATTTT. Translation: CASSLSSSGNTIYF.

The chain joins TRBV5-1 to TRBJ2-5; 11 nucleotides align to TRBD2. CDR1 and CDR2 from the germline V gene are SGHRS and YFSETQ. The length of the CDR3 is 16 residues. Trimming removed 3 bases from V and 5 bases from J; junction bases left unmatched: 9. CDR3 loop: CASSSGSGRALETQYF. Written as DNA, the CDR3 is TGCGCCAGCAGCTCTGGTAGCGGGAGGGCCTTGGAGACCCAGTACTTC.

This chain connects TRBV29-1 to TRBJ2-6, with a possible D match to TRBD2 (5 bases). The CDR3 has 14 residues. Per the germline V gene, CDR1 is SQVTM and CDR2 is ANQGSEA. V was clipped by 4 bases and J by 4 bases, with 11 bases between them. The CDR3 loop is CSVGEWRGANVLTF. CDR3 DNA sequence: TGCAGCGTTGGGGAGTGGAGGGGGGCCAACGTCCTGACTTTC.

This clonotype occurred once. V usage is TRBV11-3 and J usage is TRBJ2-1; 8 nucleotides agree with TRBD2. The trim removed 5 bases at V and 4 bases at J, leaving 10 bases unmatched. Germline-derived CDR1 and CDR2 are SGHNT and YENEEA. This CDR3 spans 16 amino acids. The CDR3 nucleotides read TGTGCCAGCAGCCCTTATAGCGGGGACGGATACAATGAGCAGTTCTTC. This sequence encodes CASSPYSGDGYNEQFF.

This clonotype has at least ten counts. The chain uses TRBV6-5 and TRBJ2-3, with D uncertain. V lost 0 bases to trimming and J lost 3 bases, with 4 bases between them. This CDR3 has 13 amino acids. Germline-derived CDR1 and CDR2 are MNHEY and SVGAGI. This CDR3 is CASSYSGTDTQYF. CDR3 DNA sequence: TGTGCCAGCAGTTACTCGGGGACAGATACGCAGTATTTT.

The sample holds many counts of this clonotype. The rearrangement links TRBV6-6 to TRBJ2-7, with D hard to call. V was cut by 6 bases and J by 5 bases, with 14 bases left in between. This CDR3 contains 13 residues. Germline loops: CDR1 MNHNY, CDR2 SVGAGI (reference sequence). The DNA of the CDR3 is TGTGCCAGCAGAAGTGGTTGGAGCGACGAGCAGTACTTC. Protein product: CASRSGWSDEQYF.

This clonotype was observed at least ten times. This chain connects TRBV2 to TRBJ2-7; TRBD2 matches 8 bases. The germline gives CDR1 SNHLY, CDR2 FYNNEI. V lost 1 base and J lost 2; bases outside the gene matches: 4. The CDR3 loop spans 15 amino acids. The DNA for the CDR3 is TGTGCCAGCAGTGAAGAAGCGGGGGAGGCCTACGAGCAGTACTTC. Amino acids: CASSEEAGEAYEQYF.

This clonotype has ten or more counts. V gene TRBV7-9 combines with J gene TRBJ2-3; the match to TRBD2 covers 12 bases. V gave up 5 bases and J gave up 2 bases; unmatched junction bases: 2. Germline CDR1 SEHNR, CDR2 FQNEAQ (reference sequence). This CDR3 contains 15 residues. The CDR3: CASSGLAGFTDTQYF. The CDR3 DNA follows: TGTGCCAGCAGCGGACTAGCGGGGTTCACAGATACGCAGTATTTT. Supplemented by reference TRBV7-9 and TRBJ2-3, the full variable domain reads DTGVSQNPRHKITKRGQNVTFRCDPISEHNRLYWYRQTLGQGPEFLTYFQNEAQLEKSRLLSDRFSAERPKGSFSTLEIQRTEQGDSAMYLCASSGLAGFTDTQYFGPGTRLTVL.

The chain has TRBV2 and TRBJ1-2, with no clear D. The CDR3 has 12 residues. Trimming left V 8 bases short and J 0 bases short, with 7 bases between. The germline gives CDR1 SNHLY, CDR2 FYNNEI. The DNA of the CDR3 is TGTGCCAGCCCAGGAGCTAACTATGGCTACACCTTC. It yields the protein CASPGANYGYTF.

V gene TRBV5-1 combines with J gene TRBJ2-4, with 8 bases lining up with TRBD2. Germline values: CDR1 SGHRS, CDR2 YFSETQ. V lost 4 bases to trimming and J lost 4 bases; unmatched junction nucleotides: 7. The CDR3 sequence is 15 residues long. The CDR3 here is CASSLERGLKNIQYF. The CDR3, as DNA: TGCGCCAGCAGCCTCGAGCGGGGGCTGAAAAACATTCAGTACTTC.

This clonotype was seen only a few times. CDR3 nucleotide sequence: TGTGCCAGCAGCTTAGATCCAAGGGGTCTAGCGGGGCTCCGGAATGAGCAGTTCTTC. Protein sequence: CASSLDPRGLAGLRNEQFF. The chain combines TRBV11-2 with TRBJ2-1, with 9 bases fitting TRBD2. The J segment lost 7 bases and the V segment lost 0 bases, leaving 16 bases of the junction unmatched. The germline CDR1 and CDR2 sequences are SGHAT and FQNNGV. This CDR3 is built from 19 residues.

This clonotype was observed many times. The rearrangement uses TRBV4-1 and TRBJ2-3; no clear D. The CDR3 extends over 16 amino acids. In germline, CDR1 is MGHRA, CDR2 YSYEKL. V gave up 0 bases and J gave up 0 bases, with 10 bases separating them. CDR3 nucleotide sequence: TGCGCCAGCAGCCAAGACGCAGCCCCTAGCACAGATACGCAGTATTTT. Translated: CASSQDAAPSTDTQYF.

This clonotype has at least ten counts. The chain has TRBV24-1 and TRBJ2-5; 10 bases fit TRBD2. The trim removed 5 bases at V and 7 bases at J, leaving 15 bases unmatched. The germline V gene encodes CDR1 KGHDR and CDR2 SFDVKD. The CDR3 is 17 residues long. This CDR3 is CATSAQPLAGAVGTQYF. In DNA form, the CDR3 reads TGTGCCACCAGTGCCCAGCCCCTAGCGGGAGCCGTCGGGACCCAGTACTTC.